The rows below give T cell receptor beta chains drawn from one sample of a study of cytomegalovirus exposure and HLA in healthy donors. Libraries were prepared by immunoSEQ multiplex PCR; TCRdb keeps only in-frame clonotypes and omits some of them. This table holds tens of thousands of clones, over 75% found once. Sequenced material: PBMCs. These receptors were obtained from a girl aged 2-15 years in good health and CMV-seropositive. Each CDR3 is given with its conserved first and last residue. D genes are given only for firm matches. Only some rows state a clone size, as once, few, many or a class for expanded clones.

j_gene,abundance,d_gene,v_gene,CDR3nt,CDR3aa
TRBJ2-7,NA,NA,TRBV29-1,TGCAGCGTTGAGGGCGAATACTCCTACGAGCAGTACTTC,CSVEGEYSYEQYF
TRBJ1-6,NA,NA,TRBV30,TGTGCCTGGTCCCTGAGGGGGACCAATAATTCACCCCTCCACTTT,CAWSLRGTNNSPLHF
TRBJ2-6,NA,NA,TRBV5-1,TGCGCCAGCAGTCTATCGGCTGGGGCCAACGTCCTGACTTTC,CASSLSAGANVLTF
TRBJ1-2,NA,NA,TRBV6-5,TGTGCCAGCAGCCTACGGGACACCACTAACTATGGCTACACCTTC,CASSLRDTTNYGYTF
TRBJ1-4,NA,TRBD1,TRBV19,TGTGCCAGTAGTACCGACAGGGGGGAAAAACTGTTTTTT,CASSTDRGEKLFF
TRBJ1-2,NA,TRBD1,TRBV19,TGTGCCAGTTGGGGACAGGCGGTTACCTATGGCTACACCTTC,CASWGQAVTYGYTF
TRBJ1-1,NA,NA,TRBV29-1,TGCAGCGTTGTATCGGGGATGAACACTGAAGCTTTCTTT,CSVVSGMNTEAFF
TRBJ1-5,NA,TRBD1,TRBV9,TGTGCCAGCAGCGTTACAGGGGAACAGCCCCAGCATTTT,CASSVTGEQPQHF
TRBJ2-5,NA,TRBD1,TRBV25-1,TGTGCCAGCAGAGACAGGGTGCAGACCCAGTACTTC,CASRDRVQTQYF
TRBJ2-7,NA,TRBD2,TRBV28,TGTGCCAGCAGTTTAGGGCGAGCGGGAGGCACTGCCTACGAGCAGTACTTC,CASSLGRAGGTAYEQYF
TRBJ1-1,NA,TRBD1,TRBV5-1,TGCGCCAGCAGCAGTCCAGAATCCGGGACAGGGTTCTACCCTTTCTTT,CASSSPESGTGFYPFF
TRBJ2-2,NA,TRBD2,TRBV7-6,TGTGCCAGCAGCCTCCGGACTAGCAGTCTCACCGGGGAGCTGTTTTTT,CASSLRTSSLTGELFF
TRBJ1-3,NA,NA,TRBV28,TGTGCCAGCAGTTTTTACAGGTGGGGTGGAAACACCATATATTTT,CASSFYRWGGNTIYF
TRBJ1-2,NA,TRBD1,TRBV5-1,TGCGCCAGCAGCTCGGGACAGGGAGTGGTTGGTGGCTACACCTTC,CASSSGQGVVGGYTF
TRBJ2-1,NA,TRBD1,TRBV27,TGTGCCAGCAGTTCGGGGACAGGGGGCTCCTACAATGAGCAGTTCTTC,CASSSGTGGSYNEQFF
TRBJ2-7,NA,TRBD2,TRBV27,TGTGCCAGCAGTCCTAGCGGGCCCTACGAGCAGTACTTC,CASSPSGPYEQYF
TRBJ2-2,NA,TRBD1,TRBV12-5,TGTGCTAGTGGTTTGGGACAGGGGCGCGGCGGGGAGCTGTTTTTT,CASGLGQGRGGELFF
TRBJ2-6,NA,NA,TRBV5-4,TGTGCCAGCAGCTTGCCAACAGGATCCTCTGGGGCCAACGTCCTGACTTTC,CASSLPTGSSGANVLTF
TRBJ2-1,NA,TRBD2,TRBV27,TGTGCCAGCAGTTTGAGGACTAGCGGGAGCGTTGAGCAGTTCTTC,CASSLRTSGSVEQFF
TRBJ1-2,NA,NA,TRBV30,TGTGCCTCCCCCAGGTCCGGAGGGAACTATGGCTACACCTTC,CASPRSGGNYGYTF
TRBJ2-5,NA,NA,TRBV18,TGTGCCAGCTCACCGGGGGGATGGGAGACCCAGTACTTC,CASSPGGWETQYF
TRBJ2-3,NA,NA,TRBV6-5,TGTGCCAGCAGTACTAACACAGATACGCAGTATTTT,CASSTNTDTQYF
TRBJ1-4,NA,TRBD1,TRBV7-2,TGTGCCAGCAGCTTCACCCCAATCGACAGGGGTCGAGAAAAACTGTTTTTT,CASSFTPIDRGREKLFF
TRBJ2-2,NA,TRBD1,TRBV28,TGTGCCAGCAGCCCTCGGGACAGGGGGCGAGGGGAGCTGTTTTTT,CASSPRDRGRGELFF
TRBJ2-7,NA,NA,TRBV29-1,TGCAGCGTCCACGAAAAAGGACTGCAGTACTTC,CSVHEKGLQYF
TRBJ2-1,NA,NA,TRBV10-3,TGTGCCATCAGTCCGGGGGAGGAGTCATACAATGAGCAGTTCTTC,CAISPGEESYNEQFF
TRBJ1-3,NA,NA,TRBV25-1,TGTGCCAGCAGTGAACTTATGGGCGCTGGAAACACCATATATTTT,CASSELMGAGNTIYF
TRBJ1-1,few,TRBD1,TRBV9,TGTGCCAGCAGCGTAGCTGGGGGGACAGGGAACACTGAAGCTTTCTTT,CASSVAGGTGNTEAFF
TRBJ2-1,NA,TRBD2,TRBV10-3,TGTGCCATCACCGGGACTAACGGTGAGCAGTTCTTC,CAITGTNGEQFF
TRBJ2-1,NA,TRBD2,TRBV13,TGTGCCAGCAGCGCTCCGGGACTAGGATCCTATGAGCAGTTCTTC,CASSAPGLGSYEQFF
TRBJ2-7,NA,TRBD2,TRBV9,TGTGCCAGCAGCGTACTTAGCGGGAGAAAGATTGACGAGCAGTACTTC,CASSVLSGRKIDEQYF
TRBJ2-2,NA,TRBD2,TRBV7-9,TGTGCCAGCAGCTTTCCCGGGACTAGCGGAGGGGGCACCGGGGAGCTGTTTTTT,CASSFPGTSGGGTGELFF
TRBJ2-1,NA,TRBD2,TRBV4-2,TGTGCCAGCAGTCGTACTACCGGGACTAGCGCTTACAATGAGCAGTTCTTC,CASSRTTGTSAYNEQFF
TRBJ1-1,once,NA,TRBV10-3,TGTGCCATCAGTGACAGGGCCCCTACTGAAGCTTTCTTT,CAISDRAPTEAFF
TRBJ2-3,NA,NA,TRBV5-1,TGCGCCAGCAGCTTGTTAAAAGCTAGCACAGATACGCAGTATTTT,CASSLLKASTDTQYF
TRBJ2-1,NA,NA,TRBV5-1,TGCGCCAGCACCGGGGGAGGACTCGACCTTTACAATGAGCAGTTCTTC,CASTGGGLDLYNEQFF
TRBJ2-1,NA,TRBD1,TRBV28,TGTGCCACTTTCCCCTCGGGACAGTACAATGAGCAGTTCTTC,CATFPSGQYNEQFF
TRBJ2-5,few,TRBD2,TRBV25-1,TGTGCCAGCAGTAGCGGGAGGGAGGTGGAGACCCAGTACTTC,CASSSGREVETQYF
TRBJ2-7,NA,TRBD2,TRBV6-5,TGTGCCAGCACCTCCGACCCGGGGGGTCCCTACGAGCAGTACTTC,CASTSDPGGPYEQYF
TRBJ1-1,NA,TRBD1,TRBV7-9,TGTGCCAGCAGCACTAGACAGGGGAGGAACACTGAAGCTTTCTTT,CASSTRQGRNTEAFF
TRBJ1-2,few,NA,TRBV28,TGTGCCAGCAGTTTGTCAGATAACTATGGCTACACCTTC,CASSLSDNYGYTF